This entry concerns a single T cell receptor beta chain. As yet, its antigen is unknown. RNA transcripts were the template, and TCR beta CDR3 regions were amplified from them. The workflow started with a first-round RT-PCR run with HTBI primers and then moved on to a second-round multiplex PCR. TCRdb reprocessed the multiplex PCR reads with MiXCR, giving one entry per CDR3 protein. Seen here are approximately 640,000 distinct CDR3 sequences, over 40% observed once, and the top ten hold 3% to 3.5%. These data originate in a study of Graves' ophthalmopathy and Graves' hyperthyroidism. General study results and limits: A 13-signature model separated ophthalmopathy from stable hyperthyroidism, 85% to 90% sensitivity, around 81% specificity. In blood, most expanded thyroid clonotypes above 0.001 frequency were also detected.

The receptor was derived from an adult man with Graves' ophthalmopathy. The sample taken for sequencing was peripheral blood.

This chain's CDR3 is CSARADRDTEAFF. The CDR3 DNA follows: TGCAGTGCTAGGGCAGACAGGGACACTGAAGCTTTCTTT. This chain uses TRBV20-1 with TRBJ1-1; 7 positions agree with TRBD1. With V trimmed by 3 bases and J by 3 bases, 4 bases remained unmatched. Germline CDR1 is DFQATT and CDR2 is SNEGSKA (reference sequence). The CDR3 is made up of 13 amino acids.